The sequence of this T cell receptor (beta chain) was determined in a study of T cells in Graves' hyperthyroidism and ophthalmopathy. There were TCR beta CDR3 regions amplified from RNA transcripts. Primed by the HTBI set, a first-round RT-PCR was run on the TCR CDR3. A single record per CDR3 protein comes from TCRdb applying MiXCR to the multiplex PCR reads. The sample lists hundreds of thousands of distinct CDR3 sequences, 12% to 15% occurring once. Germline V gene sequence: CDR1 LNHNV, CDR2 YYDKDF (reference sequence). The CDR3 contains 15 residues. V lost 5 bases and J 2 bases, leaving 12 bases between the germline ends.

Sequences were obtained from blood. The receptor comes from a woman between 18 and 30 years old with Graves' hyperthyroidism. This sequence joins TRBV15 and TRBJ1-4; a possible D gene is TRBD1 (5 bases). The CDR3 DNA is TGTGCCACCAGCCGAATGGGGGAGACTAATGAAAAACTGTTTTTT. It codes for CATSRMGETNEKLFF. Drawing the rest from reference TRBV15 and TRBJ1-4, the complete variable domain is DAMVIQNPRYQVTQFGKPVTLSCSQTLNHNVMYWYQQKSSQAPKLLFHYYDKDFNNEADTPDNFQSRRPNTSFCFLDIRSPGLGDTAMYLCATSRMGETNEKLFFGSGTQLSVL.